This passage covers 18 T cell receptor beta chains from one sample sequenced in a study of CD8 T cells in ankylosing spondylitis. From the 5' RACE reads, TCRdb called clonotypes with MiXCR, one entry per CDR3 protein. The repertoire holds 350,000 to 450,000 distinct CDR3 sequences, with roughly 22% as singletons. Sequencing was done on a sample of blood, either unsorted or a sorted T cell fraction (not recorded which). Receptors originate from a male donor with ankylosing spondylitis or in good health (not recorded which).

There are many counts of this clonotype. V gene TRBV4-2 combines with J gene TRBJ2-1; 14 nucleotides match TRBD2. The CDR3 has 18 amino acids. V was clipped by 0 bases and J by 5 bases; unmatched bases: 6. The germline V gene has CDR1 LGHNA and CDR2 YNFKEQ. The CDR3 DNA sequence: TGTGCCAGCAGCCAAGATGCGACTAGCGGGGGGGCCAACAATGAGCAGTTCTTC. Its protein product is CASSQDATSGGANNEQFF.

V is TRBV3-1 and J is TRBJ2-7; 9 bases match TRBD1. The CDR3 has 21 residues. V shed 2 bases and J 0 bases; nucleotides not matched to a gene: 20. Germline V lookup: CDR1 LGHDT, CDR2 YNNKEL (reference sequence). CDR3 DNA sequence: TGTGCCAGCAGCCAACCTAGCTTACCGGACAGGGGATTTGGGGCCTCCTACGAGCAGTACTTC. This translates into CASSQPSLPDRGFGASYEQYF.

This sequence joins TRBV7-2 and TRBJ2-3; unclear D gene. The CDR3 length is 11 residues. V was pared by 3 bases and J by 9 bases, with 7 bases between. Germline loops: CDR1 SGHTA, CDR2 FQGNSA. CDR3 loop: CASSFGTTQYF. CDR3 in DNA: TGTGCCAGCAGCTTTGGCACCACGCAGTATTTT. The full variable domain, in which reference TRBV7-2 and TRBJ2-3 provide the parts outside the CDR3, is GAGVSQSPSNKVTEKGKDVELRCDPISGHTALYWYRQSLGQGLEFLIYFQGNSAPDKSGLPSDRFSAERTGGSVSTLTIQRTQQEDSAVYLCASSFGTTQYFGPGTRLTVL.

CDR3 nucleotide sequence: TGTGCCAGCAGCTTAGAGGGACAGCCCGGGTTGGTGGCCCAGTACTTC. Residues: CASSLEGQPGLVAQYF. The chain carries TRBV7-7 and TRBJ2-5, with 7 bases fitting TRBD1. Trimming cost V 1 base and J 9 bases; bases outside gene matches: 14. The CDR3 loop spans 16 amino acids. Germline V gene sequence: CDR1 SSHAT, CDR2 FNYEAQ (reference sequence).

The chain links TRBV7-1 to TRBJ2-3; 9 bases agree with TRBD2. TRBV7-1 is filed as an ORF, its function uncertain. The trim removed 0 bases at V and 0 bases at J, leaving 13 bases unmatched. This CDR3 contains 20 residues. This CDR3 is CASSSASGGPTTPSTDTQYF. CDR3 in DNA: TGTGCCAGCAGCTCAGCTAGCGGGGGCCCCACAACCCCAAGCACAGATACGCAGTATTTT.

The rearrangement uses TRBV12-3 or TRBV12-4 and TRBJ2-7; D gene unclear. Trimming removed 1 base at V and 6 bases at J, with 7 bases between. The CDR3 covers 12 residues. The CDR3 nucleotides are TGTGCCAGCAGTTTAGTGGGGTTCGAGCAGTACTTC. Its translation: CASSLVGFEQYF.

The CDR3 is CASSLSGGSRETQYF. The CDR3 DNA reads TGTGCCAGCAGTTTAAGCGGGGGGTCCCGGGAGACCCAGTACTTC. This rearrangement joins TRBV12-3 or TRBV12-4 to TRBJ2-5, with TRBD2 matching 9 bases. This CDR3 has 15 amino acids. V lost 2 bases to trimming and J lost 5 bases; unmatched junction nucleotides: 6.

This clonotype was picked up a small number of times. J is TRBJ2-7 and V is TRBV9; D is perhaps TRBD2 (5 bases). The CDR3 length is 14 residues. Germline V lookup: CDR1 SGDLS, CDR2 YYNGEE. The germline V and J ends were trimmed by 2 bases and 5 bases, with 14 bases remaining between them. CDR3 amino acids: CASSVSLVWDEQYF. The DNA for the CDR3 is TGTGCCAGCAGCGTCTCACTAGTCTGGGACGAGCAGTACTTC.

This clonotype was counted only a few times. The chain carries TRBV3-1 and TRBJ2-5; 9 nucleotides agree with TRBD1. This CDR3 is 20 amino acids long. Germline trimming cut 2 bases from V and 6 bases from J; bases unmatched to any gene: 22. The germline CDR1 and CDR2 sequences are LGHDT and YNNKEL (reference sequence). The DNA of the CDR3 is TGTGCCAGCAGCCAACTAACAGCCCACCGGACAGGGGTGTCCCTGAAGACCCAGTACTTC. Its protein is CASSQLTAHRTGVSLKTQYF.

The genes are TRBV29-1 and TRBJ2-6; D perhaps matches TRBD2 (5 bases). The CDR3 covers 17 residues. The germline gives CDR1 SQVTM, CDR2 ANQGSEA. The V end was cut by 0 bases, the J end by 2 bases, with 14 bases between. This chain's CDR3 is CSVEDWASGTGANVLTF. In DNA form, the CDR3 reads TGCAGCGTTGAAGATTGGGCCAGCGGAACTGGGGCCAACGTCCTGACTTTC.

This chain links TRBV20-1 with TRBJ2-7; perhaps TRBD2 as D (5 bases). The V gene lost 0 bases and the J gene lost 3 bases, with 15 bases spanning the gap. Germline V gene sequence: CDR1 DFQATT, CDR2 SNEGSKA (reference sequence). There are 15 residues in the CDR3. CDR3 residues: CSARDHEEVYYEQYF. The CDR3 DNA reads TGCAGTGCTAGAGATCACGAGGAGGTTTACTACGAGCAGTACTTC.

This sequence joins TRBV3-1 and TRBJ2-5; 8 bases map to TRBD1. Per the germline V gene, CDR1 is LGHDT and CDR2 is YNNKEL (reference sequence). J lost 5 bases, V lost 5 bases, and 13 bases had no gene match. The CDR3 extends over 16 amino acids. As DNA, the CDR3 is TGTGCCAGCAGCAATCACCAGACAGGGGCAGGTGAGACCCAGTACTTC. Translated, it gives CASSNHQTGAGETQYF.

The chain recombines TRBV20-1 with TRBJ1-2; the match to TRBD1 covers 9 bases. Germline-derived CDR1 and CDR2 are DFQATT and SNEGSKA (reference sequence). With V trimmed by 0 bases and J by 3 bases, 8 bases remained unmatched. The length of the CDR3 is 16 residues. CDR3 residues: CSARDPDRGADYGYTF. The CDR3 DNA follows: TGCAGTGCTAGAGATCCGGACAGGGGCGCGGACTATGGCTACACCTTC.

This clonotype has only a few counts. The genes are TRBV14 and TRBJ2-3, with TRBD2 matching 12 bases. With V trimmed by 5 bases and J by 7 bases, 13 bases remained unmatched. This CDR3 region has 17 residues. Germline V lookup: CDR1 SGHDN, CDR2 FVKESK. The CDR3 region has the DNA TGTGCCAGCAGCTTTCCGCCGACTAGCGGGGGAACGTATACGCAGTATTTT. It yields the protein CASSFPPTSGGTYTQYF.

In its sample, this clonotype was seen a few times. V is TRBV9 and J is TRBJ2-1; D unresolved. The V end was cut by 3 bases, the J end by 8 bases, with 3 bases between. Germline V CDR1 and CDR2: SGDLS, YYNGEE. The CDR3 covers 10 residues. CDR3 in DNA: TGTGCCAGCAGCGGCTATGAGCAGTTCTTC. Translation gives CASSGYEQFF.

This clonotype was observed a few times. The chain combines TRBV11-2 with TRBJ2-4; TRBD2 matches 7 bases. Germline V gene sequence: CDR1 SGHAT, CDR2 FQNNGV. Trimming at V came to 5 bases and at J to 0 bases, leaving 7 bases not matched to a gene. This CDR3 is 16 amino acids long. Here the CDR3 DNA reads TGTGCCAGCAGCACTATCGGGGGGTTAGCCAAAAACATTCAGTACTTC. Its protein is CASSTIGGLAKNIQYF.

The sample holds a few counts of this clonotype. Because the CDR3 is missing its conserved closing phenylalanine or tryptophan, this is likely a read error. The chain links TRBV7-9 to TRBJ2-1; D call uncertain. CDR1 and CDR2 (germline): SEHNR, FQNEAQ (reference sequence). CDR3 length equals 15 residues. Trimming stripped 2 bases from V and 1 base from J, with 9 bases between. In nucleotides, the CDR3 is TGTGCCAGCAGCTTAATGTCTGGGTCCTACAATGAGCAGTTCTTA. Its translation is CASSLMSGSYNEQFL.

The genes are TRBV4-1 and TRBJ2-7, with a weak D call TRBD1 (5 bases). The CDR3 is 13 amino acids. Trimming cost V 4 bases and J 4 bases, with 11 bases left between them. Germline V lookup: CDR1 MGHRA, CDR2 YSYEKL. The CDR3 nucleotides are TGCGCCAGCAGCCCCCTGAGGACATACGAGCAGTACTTC. Translation: CASSPLRTYEQYF.